A selection of T cell receptor beta chains follows, all from one sample in a study of shared clonotypes between healthy human individuals. Produced via immunoSEQ multiplex PCR; TCRdb's table is partial and in-frame only. The table lists a few million clones, 80% to 95% of them singletons. What was sequenced was naive CD4+ T cells from PBMCs. The receptors shown here come from a man in his late teens or twenties in good health. Some clones in this sample may be carry-over from other donors' samples. CDR3s include the opening cysteine and the closing phenylalanine or tryptophan. A D gene is named only where the DNA matches it firmly. Rows give clone size only sometimes, using once, few, many, or a class for an expanded clone.

d_call	clone_size	j_call	v_call	cdr3_length	cdr3_nt	cdr3_aa
-	-	TRBJ2-1	TRBV4-1	17	TGCGCCAGCAGCCAGGGAGCGGCGCGGAGCTCCTACAATGAGCAGTTCTTC	CASSQGAARSSYNEQFF
-	-	TRBJ2-1	TRBV11-3	15	TGTGCCAGCAGCTTAAGGACTGCTCCTTACAATGAGCAGTTCTTC	CASSLRTAPYNEQFF
-	once	TRBJ2-1	TRBV28	14	TGTGCCAGCACCCCGGGGAGATCCTACAATGAGCAGTTCTTC	CASTPGRSYNEQFF
-	-	TRBJ2-5	TRBV30	13	TGTGCCTGGAACTTCCGCATGAAAGAGACCCAGTACTTC	CAWNFRMKETQYF
-	-	TRBJ1-1	TRBV6-1	15	TGTGCCAGCAGTCGGGGGGCCCTCCCAGTAGGTGAAGCTTTCTTT	CASSRGALPVGEAFF
TRBD2	-	TRBJ2-7	TRBV5-1	16	TGCGCCAGCAGCTTGGGGTCGCTAGCGGGAGTGAGGGAGCAGTACTTC	CASSLGSLAGVREQYF
-	-	TRBJ1-1	TRBV7-8	15	TGTGCCAGCAGCCCACGACAGGTGGGACATAGTGAAGCTTTCTTT	CASSPRQVGHSEAFF
TRBD1	-	TRBJ1-5	TRBV7-8	14	TGTGCCAGCAGTCAAAGGGGGCCAAATCAGCCCCAGCATTTT	CASSQRGPNQPQHF
-	-	TRBJ1-1	TRBV28	15	TGTGCCAGCCGTCAAGGGGGGGCAGGGGTCACTGAAGCTTTCTTT	CASRQGGAGVTEAFF
-	-	TRBJ1-1	TRBV14	14	TGTGCCAGCAGCCGAGGGCTAGAGGTCACTGAAGCTTTCTTT	CASSRGLEVTEAFF
-	-	TRBJ2-6	TRBV11-2	15	TGTGCCAGCAGCTTAACGGGGGCTGGGGCCAACGTCCTGACTTTC	CASSLTGAGANVLTF
TRBD2	-	TRBJ2-5	TRBV7-6	21	TGTGCCAGCAGCTCTAGGGGACTAGCGGGTTTGGAGACCCCGTACCAAGAGACCCAGTACTTC	CASSSRGLAGLETPYQETQYF
-	-	TRBJ2-3	TRBV5-6	16	TGTGCCAGCAGCCTAGGTATGGGGCCGACCGTCGATACGCAGTATTTT	CASSLGMGPTVDTQYF
TRBD2	-	TRBJ2-2	TRBV6-4	18	TGTGCCAGCAGTGACTTTCCAGGACTAGGTCCGAACACCGGGGAGCTGTTTTTT	CASSDFPGLGPNTGELFF
TRBD1	-	TRBJ1-2	TRBV6-5	13	TGTGCCACCAGCGTGGGACAGACCTATGGCTACACCTTC	CATSVGQTYGYTF
-	once	TRBJ1-5	TRBV28	12	TGTGCCAGCAACATAGCAGGTCAGCCCCAGCATTTT	CASNIAGQPQHF
TRBD1	-	TRBJ1-1	TRBV6-6	16	TGTGCCAGCAGTCCTGGTACAGGGGGCGTGAACACTGAAGCTTTCTTT	CASSPGTGGVNTEAFF
-	-	TRBJ2-1	TRBV5-1	14	TGCGCCAGCAGCCCACCGGGATCCTACAATGAGCAGTTCTTC	CASSPPGSYNEQFF
TRBD2	-	TRBJ2-7	TRBV19	13	TGTGCCGCTGCGGGGGGGGCCTCCTACGAGCAGTACTTC	CAAAGGASYEQYF
TRBD1	-	TRBJ2-2	TRBV9	17	TGTGCCAGCAGCGTACCTACCGGACAGGGTGACACCGGGGAGCTGTTTTTT	CASSVPTGQGDTGELFF
TRBD1	-	TRBJ2-1	TRBV6-5	15	TGTGCCAGCAGTTACTCCGGACAGGCCAGAAATGAGCAGTTCTTC	CASSYSGQARNEQFF
TRBD1	-	TRBJ1-4	TRBV6-1	18	TGTGCCAGCAGTGAGAGCATTACCGGGACAGGGTATAATGAAAAACTGTTTTTT	CASSESITGTGYNEKLFF
-	few	TRBJ2-7	TRBV18	11	TGTGCCAGCTCGCTCGGGGAGGAGCAGTACTTC	CASSLGEEQYF
-	-	TRBJ2-5	TRBV5-1	14	TGCGCCAGCAGCTCTCTGGGAGTCCAAGAGACCCAGTACTTC	CASSSLGVQETQYF
TRBD2	-	TRBJ2-5	TRBV30	15	TGTGCCTGGAGTCATACTAGCGGGATGGGGGAGACCCAGTACTTC	CAWSHTSGMGETQYF
TRBD1	-	TRBJ2-7	TRBV7-6	16	TGTGCCAGCAGCTTAGCTAACCCCGGGACAGGGGTCGAGCAGTACTTC	CASSLANPGTGVEQYF
TRBD2	-	TRBJ2-3	TRBV7-3	16	TGTGCCAGCAGCACCGGACTAGCGGGAATCTCAGATACGCAGTATTTT	CASSTGLAGISDTQYF
-	-	TRBJ1-1	TRBV11-2	15	TGTGCCAGCAGCTTAGAAGGGGTAGGGAACACTGAAGCTTTCTTT	CASSLEGVGNTEAFF
TRBD1	-	TRBJ1-3	TRBV30	15	TGTGCCTGGAGTGCCCACAGGGGGCGAGGAAACACCATATATTTT	CAWSAHRGRGNTIYF
-	-	TRBJ2-2	TRBV5-1	16	TGCGCCAGCAGCCAATTTGGAGGGGGAAACACCGGGGAGCTGTTTTTT	CASSQFGGGNTGELFF
-	-	TRBJ1-2	TRBV5-1	16	TGCGCCAGCAGCAAGGACGGGGCAGGGGATTACTATGGCTACACCTTC	CASSKDGAGDYYGYTF
TRBD2	-	TRBJ2-6	TRBV4-1	20	TGCGCCAGCAGCCAAGTCCGAATAGCGGGCGGCCTCTCTGGGGCCAACGTCCTGACTTTC	CASSQVRIAGGLSGANVLTF
TRBD2	-	TRBJ2-3	TRBV4-1	17	TGCGCCAGCAGCCAAGAAAATAGCGGGAGTTGGCCAGATACGCAGTATTTT	CASSQENSGSWPDTQYF
-	few	TRBJ1-2	TRBV7-2	13	TGTGCCAGCAGCTCCACAGGGACGAATGGCTACACCTTC	CASSSTGTNGYTF
TRBD2	-	TRBJ2-7	TRBV28	15	TGTGCCAGCAGCGTCTCTAGCGGGAGGGCCCTCGAGCAGTACTTC	CASSVSSGRALEQYF
TRBD1	-	TRBJ1-2	TRBV9	15	TGTGCCAGCACCCGCGGTCCGGACAGGGCCGATGGCTACACCTTC	CASTRGPDRADGYTF